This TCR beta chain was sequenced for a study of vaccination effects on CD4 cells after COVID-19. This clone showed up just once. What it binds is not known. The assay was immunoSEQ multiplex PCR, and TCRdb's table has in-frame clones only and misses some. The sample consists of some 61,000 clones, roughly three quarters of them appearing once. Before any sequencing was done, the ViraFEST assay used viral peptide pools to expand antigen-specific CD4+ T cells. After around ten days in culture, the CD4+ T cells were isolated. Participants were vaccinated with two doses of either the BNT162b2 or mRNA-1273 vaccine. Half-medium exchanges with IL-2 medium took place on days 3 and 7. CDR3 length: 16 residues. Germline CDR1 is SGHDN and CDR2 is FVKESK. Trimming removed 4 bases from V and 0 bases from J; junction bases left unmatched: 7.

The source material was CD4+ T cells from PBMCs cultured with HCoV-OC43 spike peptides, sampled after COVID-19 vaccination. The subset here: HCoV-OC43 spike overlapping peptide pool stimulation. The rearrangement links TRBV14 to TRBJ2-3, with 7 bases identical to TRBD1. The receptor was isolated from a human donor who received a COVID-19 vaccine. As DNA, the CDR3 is TGTGCCAGCAGCCCAAACAGGGGCGTTAGCACAGATACGCAGTATTTT. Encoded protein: CASSPNRGVSTDTQYF. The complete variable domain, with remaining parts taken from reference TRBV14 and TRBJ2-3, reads EAGVTQFPSHSVIEKGQTVTLRCDPISGHDNLYWYRRVMGKEIKFLLHFVKESKQDESGMPNNRFLAERTGGTYSTLKVQPAELEDSGVYFCASSPNRGVSTDTQYFGPGTRLTVL.